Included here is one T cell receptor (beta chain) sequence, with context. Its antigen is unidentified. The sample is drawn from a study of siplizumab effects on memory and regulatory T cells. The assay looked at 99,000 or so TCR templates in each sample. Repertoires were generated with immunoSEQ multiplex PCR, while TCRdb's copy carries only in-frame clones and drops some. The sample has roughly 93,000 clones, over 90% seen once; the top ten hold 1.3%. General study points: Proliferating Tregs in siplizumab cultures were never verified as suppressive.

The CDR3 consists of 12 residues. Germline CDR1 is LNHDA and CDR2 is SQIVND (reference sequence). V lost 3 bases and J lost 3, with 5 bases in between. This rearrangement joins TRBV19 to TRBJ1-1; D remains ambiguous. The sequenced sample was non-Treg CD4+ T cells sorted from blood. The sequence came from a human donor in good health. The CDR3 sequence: CASSIRDTEAFF. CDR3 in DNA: TGTGCCAGTAGTATCCGGGACACTGAAGCTTTCTTT.